Described below is a single T cell receptor (beta chain) sequence and its context. As originally analysed: Nucleated cell counts were estimated from reference gene primer amplification. Assay: immunoSEQ multiplex PCR; the TCRdb copy retains only in-frame clones and omits some. The V and J calls and the clone size are those of that table, but D and trimming were determined from the DNA. The sample lists approximately 670,000 clones, 75% to 90% occurring once. The data were obtained in a study of blood T cell repertoires in COVID-19. Study-wide context: Sample material is recorded as cDNA or gDNA derived from T cells, B-cell-depleted T cells, or PBMCs.

This TCR was recovered from a woman under 30 with acute or convalescent COVID-19. The sample was peripheral blood.

In nucleotides, the CDR3 is TGTGCCAGCAGCAGGGGGAATGAGCAGTTCTTC. Amino acid sequence: CASSRGNEQFF. The rearrangement uses TRBV27 and TRBJ2-1; 7 bases are a match to TRBD1. The germline gives CDR1 MNHEY, CDR2 SMNVEV (reference sequence). The CDR3 spans 11 residues. The V and J ends lost 6 bases and 7 bases, in that order; junction bases with no gene match: 0.